The T cell receptor beta chain under discussion was sequenced for a study of Ad26.COV2.S vaccination and SARS-CoV-2 variants. Study at large: Participants got Ad26.COV2.S intramuscularly, once or twice 56 days apart.

Data came from immunoSEQ multiplex PCR; TCRdb stores just in-frame clones and leaves some out. The sample has about 440,000 clones, about nine tenths seen once; the top ten hold about 4.4%. Treatment noted: around 19 received Ad26.COV2.S at low or high dose, single or two shots; 5 received placebo; per-sample allocation not given. Sampling happened 63 days after the first vaccine or placebo injection. Germline CDR1 and CDR2: SGHNT and YYREEE (reference sequence). Trimming removed 4 bases at V and 6 bases at J, with 18 bases between. The CDR3 loop spans 15 amino acids. The sequencing used peripheral blood, collected in a trial of Ad26.COV2.S vaccine versus placebo. This rearrangement joins TRBV5-4 to TRBJ2-3; tentatively, D is TRBD2 (6 bases). The TCR sequence derives from a person aged 18 to 59 who received the Ad26.COV2.S COVID-19 vaccine or a placebo. The chain's CDR3 is CASSLRDGRLDTQYF. The CDR3 region has the DNA TGTGCCAGCAGCCTCCGGGACGGGAGACTCGATACGCAGTATTTT.